This T cell receptor beta chain was captured by sequencing in a study of CD8+ T cells in alopecia areata. General observations from the study: Clonality in lesional scalp, especially alopecia totalis/universalis, exceeded that of normal scalp. Tofacitinib delivered significant drops in scalp clonality and in expanded CD8+ clones among the top 100. Sharing of TCRs across patients appeared less clear than in mice, possibly for HLA-related reasons.

Remarks on this clone: Antigen unknown.

Treatment defined: oral pan-JAK inhibitor, 5-10 mg twice daily. Germline assignment: CDR1 MNHEY and CDR2 SMNVEV (reference sequence). The ends lost 5 bases at V and 5 bases at J; junction bases unmatched: 3. The CDR3 is 13 residues long. Following extraction, RNA underwent reverse transcription to cDNA, which served as the sequencing template. Using immunoSEQ multiplex PCR, the repertoire was profiled, and TCRdb retains in-frame clones only, with some absent. The table shows approximately 180,000 clones, with about 53% occurring only once. This TCR derives from a human donor with alopecia areata. Sequences were derived from CD8+ T cells sorted from blood, sampled at week 24, from a patient treated with tofacitinib. The V and J genes are TRBV27 and TRBJ2-5, with TRBD1 matching over 9 bases. CDR3 nucleotide sequence: TGTGCCAGCAGTAACAGGGGGCGCGAGACCCAGTACTTC. Amino acids: CASSNRGRETQYF.